Listed below are T cell receptor beta chains from one sample, sequenced in a study of early stage breast cancer tumors. The protocol was immunoSEQ multiplex PCR, while the TCRdb copy is restricted to in-frame clones and leaves out a portion. The sample records 9,500 to 10,000 clones, 60% to 65% being singletons. Material: breast tumor tissue. These receptors all come from a person between 60 and 70 years old with breast cancer. Each CDR3 is given with its conserved first and last residue. The D gene is left open where the match is weak. Clone size is shown for a subset of rows, as once, few, many or a class of expanded clone.

TRBD2	NA	TRBV5-6	17	TRBJ2-5	CASTTGGVLWGQETQYF	TGTGCCAGCACCACGGGGGGAGTTCTTTGGGGTCAAGAGACCCAGTACTTC
NA	NA	TRBV18	13	TRBJ1-4	CASSRSTNEKLFF	TGTGCCAGCTCACGGTCAACTAATGAAAAACTGTTTTTT
TRBD1	medium-sized	TRBV5-6	13	TRBJ2-5	CASSTGTEATQYF	TGTGCCAGCAGCACGGGGACAGAAGCGACCCAGTACTTC
TRBD1	NA	TRBV5-5	13	TRBJ1-5	CASSRQGNQPQHF	TGTGCCAGCAGCCGACAGGGTAATCAGCCCCAGCATTTT
TRBD1	NA	TRBV19	17	TRBJ1-5	CASVAGYLTGVGQPQHF	TGTGCCAGTGTTGCGGGGTATCTGACAGGGGTGGGCCAGCCCCAGCATTTT
NA	once	TRBV27	13	TRBJ2-2	CASSPFNTGELFF	TGTGCCAGCAGTCCCTTTAACACCGGGGAGCTGTTTTTT
TRBD2	NA	TRBV10-3	16	TRBJ2-3	CAISESVAGGADTQYF	TGTGCCATCAGTGAGTCCGTTGCGGGAGGCGCAGATACGCAGTATTTT
NA	NA	TRBV9	11	TRBJ1-1	CASNPNTEAFF	TGTGCCAGCAACCCGAACACTGAAGCTTTCTTT
NA	once	TRBV6-1	14	TRBJ2-6	CASSAGAGANVLTF	TGTGCCAGCAGTGCGGGAGCTGGGGCCAACGTCCTGACTTTC
NA	NA	TRBV19	14	TRBJ2-1	CASSMRRTYNEQFF	TGTGCCAGTAGTATGAGGAGGACCTACAATGAGCAGTTCTTC
NA	NA	TRBV19	15	TRBJ2-6	CASSIGGNGANVLTF	TGTGCCAGTAGTATAGGGGGGAACGGGGCCAACGTCCTGACTTTC
NA	NA	TRBV5-6	15	TRBJ2-5	CASSRGLTGQETQYF	TGTGCCAGCAGCCGAGGGCTTACAGGGCAAGAGACCCAGTACTTC
NA	NA	TRBV7-2	15	TRBJ2-1	CASSRNLSSYNEQFF	TGTGCCAGCAGCCGTAACCTCAGCTCCTACAATGAGCAGTTCTTC
TRBD2	NA	TRBV29-1	13	TRBJ2-7	CSVTSGGTYEQYF	TGCAGCGTGACTAGCGGGGGGACCTACGAGCAGTACTTC
TRBD1	NA	TRBV2	13	TRBJ2-1	CASSTGAYNEQFF	TGTGCCAGCTCCACAGGGGCCTACAATGAGCAGTTCTTC
TRBD1	NA	TRBV9	16	TRBJ1-1	CASSPRGGQGSSEAFF	TGTGCCAGCAGCCCGAGGGGGGGACAGGGGTCTTCTGAAGCTTTCTTT
TRBD2	NA	TRBV27	15	TRBJ2-3	CASSLETSGKDTQYF	TGTGCCAGCAGTTTAGAGACTAGCGGGAAGGATACGCAGTATTTT
NA	NA	TRBV30	12	TRBJ1-2	CAWSKANYGYTF	TGTGCCTGGAGTAAAGCTAACTATGGCTACACCTTC
NA	NA	TRBV2	16	TRBJ2-1	CASSEVEGRSYNEQFF	TGTGCCAGCAGTGAGGTCGAAGGACGCTCCTACAATGAGCAGTTCTTC
TRBD1	NA	TRBV19	16	TRBJ2-7	CASSIDEGQGVPEQYF	TGTGCCAGTAGTATAGACGAGGGACAGGGGGTGCCCGAGCAGTACTTC
TRBD1	NA	TRBV2	15	TRBJ2-2	CASSGRDRNTGELFF	TGTGCCAGCAGTGGCCGGGACAGGAACACCGGGGAGCTGTTTTTT
NA	NA	TRBV7-2	18	TRBJ2-7	CASSLGRDSYFSSYEQYF	TGTGCCAGCAGCTTAGGGAGAGACAGTTACTTTAGCTCCTACGAGCAGTACTTC
NA	NA	TRBV7-6	12	TRBJ2-3	CASSIGGLGQYF	TGTGCCAGCAGTATAGGTGGGCTCGGGCAGTATTTT
NA	NA	TRBV28	14	TRBJ1-1	CASSLYPKGAEAFF	TGTGCCAGCAGTTTATATCCCAAGGGGGCTGAAGCTTTCTTT
NA	once	TRBV10-3	11	TRBJ2-3	CAIGVVDTQYF	TGTGCCATCGGGGTGGTCGATACGCAGTATTTT
TRBD1	NA	TRBV6-6	12	TRBJ1-1	CASSLGQGKAFF	TGTGCCAGCAGTCTCGGACAGGGGAAAGCTTTCTTT
NA	NA	TRBV5-4	13	TRBJ1-6	CASSLNAYSPLHF	TGTGCCAGCAGCCTTAACGCATATTCACCCCTCCACTTT